These 11 T cell receptor beta chains came from one sample sequenced in a study of CD8 T cells in Susac syndrome. When the RNA was reverse transcribed, random hexamers were used with an input of roughly 0.45 to 1 ug. TCRdb re-called the immunoSEQ multiplex PCR reads through MiXCR, storing one row per CDR3 protein. In the table there are nearly 200,000 distinct CDR3 sequences, 90% to 95% of which are singletons. Sample: CD4+ T cells from PBMCs. These receptors originate from a human donor with multiple sclerosis.

This clonotype is a singleton in its sample. The rearrangement links TRBV20-1 to TRBJ2-7; D unclear. The V gene's germline CDR1 is DFQATT and CDR2 SNEGSKA (reference sequence). V was cut by 3 bases and J by 0 bases, with 6 bases left in between. This CDR3 contains 12 residues. Here the CDR3 reads CSASMSSYEQYF. As DNA, the CDR3 is TGCAGTGCTAGTATGAGCTCCTACGAGCAGTACTTC.

This chain links TRBV7-9 with TRBJ2-5, with 7 bases that match TRBD2. The CDR3 is made up of 14 amino acids. From germline, CDR1 is SEHNR and CDR2 FQNEAQ (reference sequence). V lost 1 base and J lost 4; bases outside the gene matches: 3. CDR3 protein: CASSLGSGGETQYF. For the CDR3, the DNA is TGTGCCAGCAGCTTAGGTTCGGGAGGAGAGACCCAGTACTTC.

The chain recombines TRBV29-1 with TRBJ2-1; 13 bases map to TRBD2. Looked up from germline, CDR1 is SQVTM and CDR2 is ANQGSEA. J gave up 0 bases and V 7 bases, and 12 bases lay outside the gene matches. The CDR3 consists of 18 residues. This chain's CDR3 is CSGGGGLAGRSSYNEQFF. In DNA form, the CDR3 reads TGCAGCGGCGGGGGGGGACTAGCGGGAAGGAGCTCCTACAATGAGCAGTTCTTC.

This clonotype has just one count. The chain employs TRBV25-1 and TRBJ2-1; D ambiguous. Deletions cut 1 base from V and 11 bases from J, with 9 bases between. The CDR3 spans 12 residues. Germline CDR1 reads MGHDK; CDR2 reads SYGVNS. The CDR3 coding sequence is TGTGCCAGCAGTGAATCCCTTACAAAGCAGTTCTTC. The encoded protein is CASSESLTKQFF.

V is TRBV15 and J is TRBJ2-6; D unclear. This CDR3 is built from 15 residues. CDR1 LNHNV and CDR2 YYDKDF come from the germline V gene (reference sequence). Between the trimmed V and J ends, which lost 4 bases and 0 bases, there was a span of 7 bases. CDR3 coding DNA: TGTGCCACCAGCATCCGGACCTCTGGGGCCAACGTCCTGACTTTC. Translation: CATSIRTSGANVLTF.

The rearrangement joins TRBV3-1 to TRBJ1-5; D gene uncertain. Trimming left V 3 bases short and J 10 bases short, with 10 bases between. Germline V gene lookup returns CDR1 LGHDT and CDR2 YNNKEL (reference sequence). CDR3 size: 12 residues. CDR3 loop: CASSQSKGPQHF. The CDR3 bases are TGTGCCAGCAGCCAGAGCAAGGGACCCCAGCATTTT.

This chain links TRBV7-9 with TRBJ2-4; the D gene is possibly TRBD1 (5 bases). CDR1 and CDR2 (germline): SEHNR, FQNEAQ (reference sequence). The germline V and J ends were trimmed by 5 bases and 8 bases, with 13 bases remaining between them. The CDR3 length is 13 residues. The CDR3 DNA follows: TGTGCCAGCAGCGGTCGACAGTGGGACATTCAGTACTTC. Translation: CASSGRQWDIQYF.

The chain links TRBV30 to TRBJ2-5; D is ambiguous. CDR3 length: 12 amino acids. Germline V lookup: CDR1 GTSNPN, CDR2 SVGIG (reference sequence). Trimming shortened V by 5 bases and J by 0 bases, and 7 bases separated the two germline ends. The CDR3 spells CAWGPYQETQYF. CDR3 bases: TGTGCCTGGGGGCCCTACCAAGAGACCCAGTACTTC.

V gene TRBV4-1 combines with J gene TRBJ1-5; maybe TRBD1 (5 bases). The CDR3 extends over 15 amino acids. Germline-derived CDR1 and CDR2 are MGHRA and YSYEKL. V was shortened by 4 bases and J by 0 bases, with 10 bases between the two germline ends. Here the CDR3 reads CASSPDSYSNQPQHF. The DNA for the CDR3 is TGCGCCAGCAGCCCTGACAGCTATAGCAATCAGCCCCAGCATTTT.

This clonotype was detected once. The V call is TRBV20-1, the J call TRBJ2-5; the match to TRBD2 covers 8 bases. From germline, CDR1 is DFQATT and CDR2 SNEGSKA (reference sequence). The CDR3 length is 13 residues. V trimming: 3 bases; J trimming: 4 bases; junction bases outside the gene matches: 4. CDR3 region: CSARAGGRETQYF. CDR3 DNA: TGCAGTGCTAGGGCGGGGGGTCGAGAGACCCAGTACTTC.

V usage is TRBV30 and J usage is TRBJ2-3, with D uncertain. Trimming removed 3 bases at V and 2 bases at J, with 12 bases between. The CDR3 totals 14 residues. Germline CDR1 is GTSNPN and CDR2 is SVGIG (reference sequence). This CDR3 reads CAWSFLTYTDTQYF. The CDR3 region has the DNA TGTGCCTGGAGCTTCCTCACCTACACAGATACGCAGTATTTT.